The source of this T cell receptor beta chain is a study of a mutant IDH1 vaccine in newly diagnosed glioma. On the study more broadly: Following radiotherapy alone, or alongside temozolomide cycles, vaccination was started after an interval of 4-6 weeks. Patients had received radiotherapy, temozolomide, or both previously, most receiving both. Study results and limitations: Apparently unrelated to pseudoprogression were changes in the top peripheral T cell clonotypes.

Documented time point: week 5, during vaccination. Doses of 300 ug of mutant IDH1 20-mer peptide were given with topical imiquimod. Assay: immunoSEQ multiplex PCR; the TCRdb copy retains only in-frame clones and omits some. Of around 56,000 clones listed, 82% are singletons. There are 15 residues in the CDR3. From germline, CDR1 is MNHNY and CDR2 SVGAGI (reference sequence). V gave up 6 bases and J gave up 6 bases; unmatched junction bases: 8. With regard to this clone: Its antigen is not known.

The TCR was taken from a woman aged 18-35 years with glioma. Some clones in this sample may be carry-over from other donors' samples. V is TRBV6-6 and J is TRBJ1-4; 9 nucleotides agree with TRBD1. The input for sequencing was PBMCs, taken from a glioma patient whose treatment included an IDH1 peptide vaccine. In nucleotides, the CDR3 is TGTGCCAGCAGGCTCCCGGGACAGGGAGATGAAAAACTGTTTTTT. Translated: CASRLPGQGDEKLFF.